The rows below give T cell receptor beta chains drawn from one sample of a study of metastatic and nonmetastatic thyroid tumors. Using MiXCR, TCRdb re-called clones from the PCR reads. The sample holds fewer than 40,000 clones; more than 25% are singletons and the top ten take 30%. Input material: blood. The receptor source for this set is a female donor with papillary thyroid cancer or a benign thyroid nodule (not recorded which). Some clones in this sample may be carry-over from other donors' samples. CDR3s include the opening cysteine and the closing phenylalanine or tryptophan. Clone size, where shown, is once, few, many, or a class for clones that have expanded.

V: TRBV5-1; size: .; J: TRBJ2-3; CDR3: CASSLELAPSSTDTQYF
V: TRBV5-1; size: .; J: TRBJ2-7; CDR3: CASSLERGSYEQYF
V: TRBV7-2; size: .; J: TRBJ1-2; CDR3: CASIGDSNLYTF
V: TRBV12-3/TRBV12-4; size: .; J: TRBJ2-1; CDR3: CASTLSSHEQFF
V: TRBV27; size: .; J: TRBJ2-3; CDR3: CASSLWAYSSTDTQYF
V: TRBV6-1; size: .; J: TRBJ1-2; CDR3: CASRRDRGNGYTF
V: TRBV19; size: few; J: TRBJ1-5; CDR3: CASSIWQGANQPQHF
V: TRBV27; size: .; J: TRBJ2-1; CDR3: CASSLGVGPFNEQFF
V: TRBV6-2/TRBV6-3; size: few; J: TRBJ1-1; CDR3: CASARGGSTEAFF
V: TRBV28; size: .; J: TRBJ2-3; CDR3: CASSPVDREDTQYF
V: TRBV20-1; size: few; J: TRBJ2-7; CDR3: CSATHGVAGGVYEQYF
V: TRBV9; size: .; J: TRBJ2-2; CDR3: CASSTMLPTGELFF
V: TRBV11-2; size: .; J: TRBJ2-1; CDR3: CASSLDHGRAQQFF
V: TRBV6-5; size: .; J: TRBJ2-1; CDR3: CASSPWTSGPYNEQFF
V: TRBV7-2; size: .; J: TRBJ2-7; CDR3: CASSRTGGFSYEQYF
V: TRBV11-3; size: .; J: TRBJ2-5; CDR3: CASSSWTEQETQYF
V: TRBV2; size: .; J: TRBJ2-2; CDR3: CASRREGLAAGELFF
V: TRBV6-2/TRBV6-3; size: few; J: TRBJ2-2; CDR3: CASSVQENGELFF
V: TRBV10-2; size: many; J: TRBJ1-4; CDR3: CASSAGTGFDLFF
V: TRBV27; size: .; J: TRBJ1-6; CDR3: CASSFANSPLHF
V: TRBV5-6; size: .; J: TRBJ1-6; CDR3: CASSLGGDLNSPLHF
V: TRBV19; size: many; J: TRBJ2-1; CDR3: CATATGGFYNEQFF
V: TRBV7-8; size: few; J: TRBJ2-4; CDR3: CASSSLQNIQYF
V: TRBV11-1; size: .; J: TRBJ2-3; CDR3: CASSFDRGSSSTDTQYF
V: TRBV6-1; size: .; J: TRBJ1-2; CDR3: CASSATVTGYTF
V: TRBV3-1; size: .; J: TRBJ2-1; CDR3: CASSQDASGSSYNEQFF
V: TRBV28; size: .; J: TRBJ2-2; CDR3: CASKKAGPNTGELFF
V: TRBV28; size: few; J: TRBJ1-6; CDR3: CASSRGNSPLHF
V: TRBV4-2; size: many; J: TRBJ2-7; CDR3: CASSQEQGAAVEQYF
V: TRBV9; size: .; J: TRBJ2-1; CDR3: CASSAEAGNEQFF
V: TRBV18; size: many; J: TRBJ1-2; CDR3: CASSPGTAHYGYTF
V: TRBV6-1; size: few; J: TRBJ2-7; CDR3: CASSPTLGGYEQYF
V: TRBV11-2; size: .; J: TRBJ2-1; CDR3: CASSPGLAVRNYNEQFF
V: TRBV19; size: .; J: TRBJ2-4; CDR3: CASSIGDLQLKNIQYF
V: TRBV27; size: .; J: TRBJ1-2; CDR3: CASSRNGENGYTF
V: TRBV27; size: .; J: TRBJ2-7; CDR3: CASSFRDAGYEQYF
V: TRBV6-1; size: many; J: TRBJ1-2; CDR3: CASNQGIYGYTF
V: TRBV6-1; size: .; J: TRBJ2-7; CDR3: CASSRPSGGSYEQYF
V: TRBV5-1; size: .; J: TRBJ1-1; CDR3: CASSWGQGARNTEAFF
V: TRBV6-1; size: .; J: TRBJ2-2; CDR3: CASSEWGGISGELFF
V: TRBV6-1; size: .; J: TRBJ2-1; CDR3: CASRRDFSDNEQFF
V: TRBV7-2; size: .; J: TRBJ2-1; CDR3: CASSLGYNNEQFF
V: TRBV3-1; size: .; J: TRBJ2-4; CDR3: CASSQDREPLAKNIQYF
V: TRBV20-1; size: many; J: TRBJ1-2; CDR3: CSATSLPRRYGYTF
V: TRBV27; size: .; J: TRBJ2-2; CDR3: CASSPLAGVNTGELFF
V: TRBV20-1; size: .; J: TRBJ2-1; CDR3: CSARETSGGVNEQFF
V: TRBV6-1; size: few; J: TRBJ2-1; CDR3: CASSEDRGPTGYNEQFF
V: TRBV6-1; size: few; J: TRBJ1-1; CDR3: CASSSVDFGTEAFF
V: TRBV5-4; size: .; J: TRBJ2-3; CDR3: CASSYGGGSGKADTQYF